This T cell receptor (beta chain) comes out of a study of T cell repertoires and HLA-DP antigens. Study outcomes and limitations: Against one allele, clones undetected before culture averaged approximately 35%; against the other, approximately 51%. A non-physiological HeLa system presented antigen to total CD4+ responders.

Untouched CD4+ T cells were bead-isolated from PBMC at approximately 98% purity. This CDR3 region has 15 residues. V dropped 2 bases and J dropped 0 bases, with 9 bases sitting between them. CDR1 and CDR2 (germline): LNHNV, YYDKDF (reference sequence). Points on this clone: Antigen: not known.

The PCR primers covered 54 TRBV and 13 TRBJ segments. Generated by immunoSEQ multiplex PCR, the TCRdb table keeps only in-frame clones and is missing some. This repertoire shows about 73,000 clones, about 80% found once; its top ten account for about 1.4%. The rearrangement uses TRBV15 and TRBJ2-3; D is possibly TRBD2 (6 bases). The origin of this receptor is a man in his fifties or sixties in good health and CMV-seronegative. Sequencing was done on a sample of CD4+ T cells from PBMCs. The CDR3 loop is CATSRPEGSTDTQYF. The CDR3 nucleotides read TGTGCCACCAGCAGACCGGAGGGGAGCACAGATACGCAGTATTTT.